The 18 T cell receptor beta chains below come from one sample, sequenced in a study of blood T cell repertoires in COVID-19. Method: immunoSEQ multiplex PCR; TCRdb's copy keeps in-frame clones and lacks some. The sample comprises about 51,000 clones, 75% to 90% of which are singletons, and over 1% rests with the top ten. Sequenced material: peripheral blood. These TCRs come from a man between 60 and 70 years old with acute or convalescent COVID-19.

V is TRBV11-2 and J is TRBJ2-5; 10 bases map to TRBD1. The CDR3 spans 14 residues. The J segment lost 4 bases and the V segment lost 6 bases, leaving 5 bases of the junction unmatched. Germline V lookup: CDR1 SGHAT, CDR2 FQNNGV. The CDR3 DNA reads as TGTGCCAGCAGATCGGGGACAGGGGTAGAGACCCAGTACTTC. Its protein is CASRSGTGVETQYF.

The chain is built from TRBV19 and TRBJ1-3, with D perhaps TRBD1 (5 bases). V lost 6 bases to trimming and J lost 0 bases, with 12 bases between them. Per germline, CDR1 LNHDA and CDR2 SQIVND (reference sequence). The CDR3 runs 15 residues. In nucleotides, the CDR3 is TGTGCCAGTAGGGACAAGAACTTCTCTGGAAACACCATATATTTT. Its protein is CASRDKNFSGNTIYF.

The chain carries TRBV2 and TRBJ2-3; 11 bases match TRBD2. The CDR3 length is 14 residues. J gave up 5 bases and V 4 bases, and 2 bases lay outside the gene matches. Germline lookup yields CDR1 SNHLY and CDR2 FYNNEI. CDR3 protein: CASSVAGGVDTQYF. CDR3 sequence (DNA): TGTGCCAGCAGTGTAGCGGGAGGGGTAGATACGCAGTATTTT.

V gene TRBV6-6 combines with J gene TRBJ2-2, with a tentative D call TRBD2 (5 bases). This CDR3 has 14 residues. CDR1 and CDR2 from the germline V gene are MNHNY and SVGAGI (reference sequence). The CDR3 sequence: CAFRAVGGAGELFF. In nucleotides, the CDR3 is TGTGCATTTCGAGCGGTGGGTGGTGCCGGGGAGCTGTTTTTT.

The V and J genes are TRBV6-2 or TRBV6-3 and TRBJ1-2; 8 nucleotides align to TRBD1. The CDR3 length is 14 residues. The trim removed 6 bases at V and 2 bases at J, leaving 5 bases unmatched. Germline V gene data show CDR1 as MNHEY and CDR2 as SVGEGT. Written as DNA, the CDR3 is TGTGCCAGCAGCTGGGACAGGATGAACTATGGCTACACCTTC. Translating it yields CASSWDRMNYGYTF.

The chain employs TRBV5-1 and TRBJ2-3, with a tentative D call TRBD2 (5 bases). Trimming took off 4 bases at V and 2 bases at J, with 14 bases between the two ends. The CDR3 extends over 15 amino acids. In germline, CDR1 is SGHRS, CDR2 YFSETQ. CDR3 region: CASSPTGSDTDTQYF. CDR3 DNA sequence: TGCGCCAGCAGCCCGACGGGGTCCGACACAGATACGCAGTATTTT.

The chain couples TRBV10-3 to TRBJ1-2, with 7 bases fitting TRBD1. Germline CDR1 ENHRY, CDR2 SYGVKD. The CDR3 loop spans 15 amino acids. V was pared by 8 bases and J by 2 bases, with 11 bases of the junction left unmatched. The CDR3 nucleotides are TGTGCCATCTTCGACCCCGGGACAGCGAACTATGGCTACACCTTC. Protein sequence: CAIFDPGTANYGYTF.

The V call is TRBV4-3, the J call TRBJ2-3; 11 bases line up with TRBD2. With V trimmed by 1 base and J by 0 bases, 6 bases remained unmatched. The CDR3 loop spans 18 amino acids. Germline values: CDR1 LGHNA, CDR2 YSLEER. The CDR3 protein is CASSQVTSGGASTDTQYF. The CDR3 DNA reads TGCGCCAGCAGCCAAGTTACTAGCGGGGGCGCTAGCACAGATACGCAGTATTTT.

The chain couples TRBV6-6 to TRBJ2-7; maybe TRBD1 (7 bases). The CDR3 is 15 amino acids. Per the germline V gene, CDR1 is MNHNY and CDR2 is SVGAGI (reference sequence). The V end was cut by 2 bases, the J end by 1 base, with 12 bases between. The CDR3 here is CASSYRRGVSYEQYF. The CDR3 DNA sequence: TGTGCCAGCAGTTACCGCAGGGGGGTTTCCTACGAGCAGTACTTC.

V usage is TRBV7-2 and J usage is TRBJ2-1; TRBD2 aligns across 10 bases. Germline CDR1 SGHTA, CDR2 FQGNSA. After removal of 5 bases from V and 9 bases from J, the junction contained 13 bases not matched to a gene. The CDR3 consists of 16 residues. The DNA for the CDR3 is TGTGCCAGCAGCCTCCCCGGGCTAGCGGGGGCTATTGAGCAGTTCTTC. This gives the protein CASSLPGLAGAIEQFF. Full variable domain (missing parts from reference TRBV7-2 and TRBJ2-1): GAGVSQSPSNKVTEKGKDVELRCDPISGHTALYWYRQSLGQGLEFLIYFQGNSAPDKSGLPSDRFSAERTGGSVSTLTIQRTQQEDSAVYLCASSLPGLAGAIEQFFGPGTRLTVL.

The gene calls are TRBV11-3 and TRBJ2-7; D is uncertain. In germline, CDR1 is SGHNT, CDR2 YENEEA. Trimming left V 3 bases short and J 9 bases short, with 15 bases between. The CDR3 extends over 13 amino acids. This chain's CDR3 is CASSLCCAVVQYF. The CDR3 nucleotides are TGTGCCAGCAGCTTGTGCTGTGCAGTCGTGCAGTACTTC. The full variable domain, rest sourced from reference TRBV11-3 and TRBJ2-7, is EAGVVQSPRYKIIEKKQPVAFWCNPISGHNTLYWYLQNLGQGPELLIRYENEEAVDDSQLPKDRFSAERLKGVDSTLKIQPAELGDSAVYLCASSLCCAVVQYFGPGTRLTVT.

The chain recombines TRBV5-6 with TRBJ1-3, with D unresolved. Germline CDR1 SGHDT, CDR2 YYEEEE. The CDR3 extends over 16 amino acids. Deletions cut 3 bases from V and 0 bases from J, with 13 bases between. The CDR3 loop is CASSSLHGSSGNTIYF. Here the CDR3 DNA reads TGTGCCAGCAGCTCACTACACGGAAGCTCTGGAAACACCATATATTTT. Supplemented by reference TRBV5-6 and TRBJ1-3, the full variable domain reads DAGVTQSPTHLIKTRGQQVTLRCSPKSGHDTVSWYQQALGQGPQFIFQYYEEEERQRGNFPDRFSGHQFPNYSSELNVNALLLGDSALYLCASSSLHGSSGNTIYFGEGSWLTVV.

CDR3 coding DNA: TGTGCCAGCAGCTTAGCGGGAGGGGACGGGGCCAACGTCCTGACTTTC. Translating gives CASSLAGGDGANVLTF. The chain is built from TRBV7-6 and TRBJ2-6; TRBD2 matches 7 bases. CDR1 is SGHVS, CDR2 FNYEAQ, per germline. This CDR3 contains 16 residues. V gave up 0 bases and J gave up 4 bases; unmatched junction bases: 3.

The J gene is TRBJ2-1, the V gene TRBV12-3 or TRBV12-4; 7 nucleotides agree with TRBD1. V was pared by 7 bases and J by 9 bases, with 9 bases of the junction left unmatched. This CDR3 is built from 13 residues. This chain's CDR3 is CASNQQGRGEQFF. CDR3 coding DNA: TGTGCCAGCAACCAACAGGGGCGAGGTGAGCAGTTCTTC.

This chain connects TRBV7-6 to TRBJ1-1, with 7 positions matching TRBD1. Trimming cost V 5 bases and J 3 bases; bases outside gene matches: 6. This CDR3 region has 14 residues. The germline V gene has CDR1 SGHVS and CDR2 FNYEAQ. CDR3 in DNA: TGTGCCAGCAGCCACCCTGACAGGGACACTGAAGCTTTCTTT. Protein product: CASSHPDRDTEAFF.

This chain joins TRBV6-4 and TRBJ2-3, with 8 bases fitting TRBD2. The CDR3 is 15 amino acids. The germline V gene has CDR1 MRHNA and CDR2 SNTAGT. With 3 bases clipped from V and 1 base from J, the junction kept 3 bases outside the gene matches. Here the CDR3 reads CASSEFSGGTDTQYF. CDR3 DNA sequence: TGTGCCAGCAGTGAATTTAGCGGGGGCACAGATACGCAGTATTTT.

The chain employs TRBV12-2 and TRBJ1-1; the table's TRBD1 call for D was not verified on the DNA. TRBV12-2 is a listed pseudogene. The CDR3 consists of 15 residues. This chain's CDR3 is CASRLAPRVDTEAFF. CDR3 bases: TGTGCAAGTCGCTTAGCGCCCAGGGTTGACACTGAAGCTTTCTTT.

This chain uses TRBV27 with TRBJ2-5, with 9 bases fitting TRBD1. The J segment lost 1 base and the V segment lost 5 bases, leaving 11 bases of the junction unmatched. Germline CDR1 and CDR2: MNHEY and SMNVEV (reference sequence). CDR3 length equals 17 residues. The CDR3 here is CASSPRPGTGSQETQYF. CDR3 DNA sequence: TGTGCCAGCAGTCCAAGACCTGGGACAGGGTCCCAAGAGACCCAGTACTTC.